This T cell receptor (beta chain) was sequenced for a study of T and B cells in COVID-19 patients. Study information: The recovered patients had mostly mild to moderate COVID-19 with outpatient management. The recovered cohort's median age was approximately 34 years, versus over 60 years in active infection.

This CDR3 contains 16 residues. Per the germline V gene, CDR1 is SGHDN and CDR2 is FVKESK. The trim removed 4 bases at V and 6 bases at J, leaving 15 bases unmatched. With respect to this clonotype: Its antigen remains unknown.

TRB was amplified from approximately 250-480 ng of blood genomic DNA. Regarding the study as a whole: Patients with COVID-19 reportedly showed strongly skewed T cell receptor beta variable and joining gene usage. Of 2,300 or so TCR clusters found only in the recovered cohort, 31 had low generation probability.

TRB rearrangements were amplified by multiplex PCR with BIOMED2 TRB-A/B primers. TCRdb fed the multiplex PCR reads into MiXCR, producing one record per CDR3 protein. Of over 8,000 distinct CDR3 sequences listed, more than 25% are singletons. This clonotype originated in a human donor who had recovered from COVID-19. The sample comprised blood. J is TRBJ2-7 and V is TRBV14, with 7 nucleotides matching TRBD2. CDR3 residues: CASSRAGGGSFTEQYF. DNA of the CDR3: TGTGCCAGCAGCCGCGCAGGAGGCGGGAGCTTCACCGAGCAGTACTTC. Full variable domain (remainder filled in from reference TRBV14 and TRBJ2-7): EAGVTQFPSHSVIEKGQTVTLRCDPISGHDNLYWYRRVMGKEIKFLLHFVKESKQDESGMPNNRFLAERTGGTYSTLKVQPAELEDSGVYFCASSRAGGGSFTEQYFGPGTRLTVT.